The source of this TCR beta chain is a study of blood T cell repertoires in COVID-19. Repertoires were generated with immunoSEQ multiplex PCR, while TCRdb's copy carries only in-frame clones and drops some. Here the sample spans 140,000 to 150,000 clones, roughly 78% being singletons. CDR3 length equals 15 residues. Germline V gives CDR1 LGHNA, CDR2 YSLEER. The V segment lost 1 base and the J segment 6 bases; nucleotides outside the gene matches: 6. This TCR was recovered from a human donor with acute or convalescent COVID-19. The donor label of this sample is uncertain. Sequenced material: peripheral blood. This chain uses TRBV4-3 with TRBJ1-5; 7 bases map to TRBD1. The CDR3 here is CASSQAVTGFQPQHF. Written as DNA, the CDR3 is TGCGCCAGCAGCCAAGCGGTGACAGGGTTTCAGCCCCAGCATTTT.